The T cell receptor beta chain under discussion was sequenced for a study of regulatory T cells in long-lasting Graves disease. Time point here: persistent/refractory GD, antithyroid drugs over 5 years with positive TRAb. Generation of the TCR library employed RNA extracted from PBMCs. Both iRepertoire HTBI primers and Arm-PCR of CDR3 regions were used to build the TCR beta libraries. The authors' processing: Spanning all samples, the identified segments comprised roughly 66 TRBV and around 15 TRBJ. From the multiplex PCR reads, TCRdb called clonotypes with MiXCR, one entry per CDR3 protein. TCRdb's processing, not the authors' own work, is the source of the V and J calls. Of roughly 490,000 distinct CDR3 sequences in the sample, 20% to 25% were seen once. The trim removed 11 bases at V and 1 base at J, leaving 19 bases unmatched. The CDR3 has 17 amino acids. Germline values: CDR1 ENHRY, CDR2 SYGVKD.

This clonotype has a count of ten or more. Antigen specificity is unknown. Study findings and constraints: Persistent Graves' patients possessed reduced TCR diversity relative to recently diagnosed ones. The small sample size may have reduced accuracy.

The sample here was peripheral blood mononuclear cells (PBMCs), taken when the disease was refractory, from a patient treated with antithyroid drugs. The V call is TRBV10-3, the J call TRBJ1-1; 7 bases align to TRBD1. This receptor was identified in a female donor with Graves disease. The CDR3, as DNA: TGTGCCTCAGGAGGGGACAGACTCTTACACCAGAACACTGAAGCTTTCTTT. Translation gives CASGGDRLLHQNTEAFF.